The present T cell receptor beta chain was sequenced within a study of blood T cells in healthy people across ages. General observations from the study: Older individuals had lower TCR beta diversity per million T cells (the decline was roughly linear). Samples with more naive T cells showed higher observed beta diversity.

This CDR3 is built from 15 residues. Trimming took 3 bases from V and 4 from J, leaving 15 bases between them. The V gene's germline CDR1 is SGHRS and CDR2 YFSETQ. Notes on this clonotype: Antigen: not known.

The authors ran a second PCR of roughly 6 to 12 cycles using a sample-barcoded 5' primer and a J-beta primer mix. Using its own MiXCR run on the 5' RACE reads, TCRdb lists one record per CDR3 protein. Among approximately 1.5 million distinct CDR3 sequences listed, about 32% were seen once. The chain recombines TRBV5-1 with TRBJ2-3; tentatively, D is TRBD1 (5 bases). This receptor was identified in a woman aged 25 to 39 in good health. Material: blood. The DNA for the CDR3 is TGCGCCAGCAGCTGGGGAAGGGGTGGCGCAGATACGCAGTATTTT. Amino acids: CASSWGRGGADTQYF.